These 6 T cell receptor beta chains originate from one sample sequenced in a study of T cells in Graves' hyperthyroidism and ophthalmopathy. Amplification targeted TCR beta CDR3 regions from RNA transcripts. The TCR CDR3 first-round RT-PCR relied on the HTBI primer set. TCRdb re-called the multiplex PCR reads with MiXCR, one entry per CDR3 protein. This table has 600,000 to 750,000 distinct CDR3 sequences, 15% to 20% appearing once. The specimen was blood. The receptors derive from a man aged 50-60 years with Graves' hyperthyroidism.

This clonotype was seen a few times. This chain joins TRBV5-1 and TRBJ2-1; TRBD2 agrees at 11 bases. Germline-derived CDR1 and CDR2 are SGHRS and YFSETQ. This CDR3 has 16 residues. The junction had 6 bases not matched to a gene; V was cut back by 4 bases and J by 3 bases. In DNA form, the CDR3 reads TGCGCCAGCAGCCCGCGGGGACTAGCGGACTACAATGAGCAGTTCTTC. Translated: CASSPRGLADYNEQFF. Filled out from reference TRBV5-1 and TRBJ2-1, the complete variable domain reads KAGVTQTPRYLIKTRGQQVTLSCSPISGHRSVSWYQQTPGQGLQFLFEYFSETQRNKGNFPGRFSGRQFSNSRSEMNVSTLELGDSALYLCASSPRGLADYNEQFFGPGTRLTVL.

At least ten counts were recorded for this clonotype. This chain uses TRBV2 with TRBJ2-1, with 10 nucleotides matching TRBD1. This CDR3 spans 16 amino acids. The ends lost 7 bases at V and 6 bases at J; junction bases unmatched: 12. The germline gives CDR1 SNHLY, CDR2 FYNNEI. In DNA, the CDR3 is TGTGCCAGCATCGAAATCCGGACAGGGGGGCGCAATGAGCAGTTCTTC. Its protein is CASIEIRTGGRNEQFF.

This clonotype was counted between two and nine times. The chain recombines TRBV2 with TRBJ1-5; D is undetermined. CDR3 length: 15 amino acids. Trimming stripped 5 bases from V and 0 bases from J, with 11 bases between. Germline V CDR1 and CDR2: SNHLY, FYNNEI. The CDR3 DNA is TGTGCCAGCAGTCTACAGACCTATAGCAATCAGCCCCAGCATTTT. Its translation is CASSLQTYSNQPQHF.

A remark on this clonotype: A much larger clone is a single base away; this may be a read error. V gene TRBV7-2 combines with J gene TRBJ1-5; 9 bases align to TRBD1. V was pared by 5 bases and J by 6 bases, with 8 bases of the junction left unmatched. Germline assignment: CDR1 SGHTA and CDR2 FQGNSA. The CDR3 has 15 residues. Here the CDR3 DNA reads TGTGCCAGCAGCCTACGGACAGGGGATGGTCAGCCCCAGCATTTT. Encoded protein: CASSLRTGDGQPQHF.

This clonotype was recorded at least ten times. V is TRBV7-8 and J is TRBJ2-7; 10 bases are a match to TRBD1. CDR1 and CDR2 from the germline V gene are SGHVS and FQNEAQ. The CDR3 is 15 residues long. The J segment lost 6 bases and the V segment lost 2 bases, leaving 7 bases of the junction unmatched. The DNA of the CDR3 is TGTGCCAGCAGCTTACTGGGACAGGGGACCCTCGAGCAGTACTTC. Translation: CASSLLGQGTLEQYF.

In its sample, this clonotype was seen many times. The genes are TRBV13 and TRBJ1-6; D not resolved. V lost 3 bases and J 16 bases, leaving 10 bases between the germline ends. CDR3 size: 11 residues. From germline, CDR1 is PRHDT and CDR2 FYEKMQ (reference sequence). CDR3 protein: CASSFSGLLHF. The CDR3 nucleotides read TGTGCCAGCAGCTTCTCTGGGTTGCTCCACTTT.